Sequencing of this T cell receptor (beta chain) was carried out in a study of T cells expressing NK-cell markers. TCRdb reworked the 5' RACE reads into one entry per CDR3 protein, no DNA. The listing records some 500,000 distinct CDR3 sequences. The origin of this receptor is a woman aged 50 to 60 in good health. Sample: blood T cells: a sorted CD56 or NKG2C T cell subset, CD4+ or CD8+ T cells, or bulk PBMC T cells (not recorded which).

The CDR3 loop is CASSRGGRTEETQYF. The genes are TRBV5-1 and TRBJ2-5; there is no DNA to check the TCRdb D call of TRBD1. CDR1 SGHRS and CDR2 YFSETQ come from the germline V gene. The CDR3 is made up of 15 amino acids.